The 28 T cell receptor beta chains below all came from one sample that was sequenced in a study of glioma-infiltrating T cells after dendritic cell vaccination. This sample's time point: after dendritic cell vaccination, including at tumor progression/relapse. Libraries were prepared by immunoSEQ multiplex PCR; TCRdb keeps only in-frame clonotypes and omits some of them. The sample contains about 24,000 clones, just under 90% of which appear only once. The material sequenced was blood, taken after dendritic cell vaccination. The source is a human donor with glioblastoma.

The genes are TRBV10-3 and TRBJ2-7; perhaps TRBD1 as D (7 bases). Germline V gene data show CDR1 as ENHRY and CDR2 as SYGVKD. Between the trimmed V and J ends, which lost 4 bases and 3 bases, there was a span of 16 bases. The CDR3 totals 15 residues. CDR3 DNA: TGTGCCATCAGTGTGCCCCGACAGGGACTCTACGAGCAGTACTTC. Protein: CAISVPRQGLYEQYF.

The rearrangement joins TRBV5-1 to TRBJ2-2; a weak D match, TRBD1 (6 bases). V lost 0 bases to trimming and J lost 0 bases, with 9 bases between them. Germline-derived CDR1 and CDR2 are SGHRS and YFSETQ. The CDR3 sequence is 16 residues long. The CDR3 is CASSLAPGANTGELFF. CDR3 coding DNA: TGCGCCAGCAGCTTGGCCCCAGGGGCGAACACCGGGGAGCTGTTTTTT.

The chain carries TRBV4-1 and TRBJ2-7; 15 bases are shared with TRBD2. The junction had 17 bases not matched to a gene; V was cut back by 1 base and J by 7 bases. CDR1 and CDR2 from the germline V gene are MGHRA and YSYEKL. The CDR3 runs to 20 residues. This CDR3 reads CASSQAPPGTSGGKLSEQYF. CDR3 sequence (DNA): TGCGCCAGCAGCCAAGCCCCCCCCGGGACTAGCGGGGGGAAGCTTAGTGAGCAGTACTTC.

This clone was seen just once. V usage is TRBV5-1 and J usage is TRBJ2-5; a possible D gene is TRBD1 (6 bases). The CDR3 contains 13 residues. The germline CDR1 and CDR2 sequences are SGHRS and YFSETQ. V was pared by 0 bases and J by 6 bases, with 9 bases between. The CDR3 region is CASSLVRGQTQYF. Here the CDR3 DNA reads TGCGCCAGCAGCTTGGTCAGGGGCCAGACCCAGTACTTC.

The chain carries TRBV6-6 and TRBJ1-4; unclear D gene. Germline loops: CDR1 MNHNY, CDR2 SVGAGI (reference sequence). CDR3 length: 14 residues. V lost 0 bases to trimming and J lost 4 bases, with 6 bases between them. CDR3 loop: CASSYSAFNEKLFF. The CDR3 DNA sequence: TGTGCCAGCAGTTACTCAGCGTTTAATGAAAAACTGTTTTTT.

V and J are TRBV30 and TRBJ2-6; weak D call: TRBD1 (6 bases). The CDR3 loop spans 16 amino acids. Per germline, CDR1 GTSNPN and CDR2 SVGIG (reference sequence). Trimming took off 5 bases at V and 1 base at J, with 15 bases between the two ends. CDR3: CAWSIRGTSGANVLTF. DNA for the CDR3: TGTGCCTGGTCAATCAGGGGAACGTCTGGGGCCAACGTCCTGACTTTC.

V gene TRBV15 combines with J gene TRBJ2-1; 7 nucleotides align to TRBD2. The CDR3 has 12 residues. With V trimmed by 0 bases and J by 10 bases, 0 bases remained unmatched. Germline loops: CDR1 LNHNV, CDR2 YYDKDF (reference sequence). The CDR3 coding sequence is TGTGCCACCAGCAGAGAGGGGGGGGAGCAGTTCTTC. It is translated as CATSREGGEQFF.

The rearrangement joins TRBV11-1 to TRBJ2-5; D uncertain. Trimming pared 5 bases from V and 0 bases from J, leaving 16 bases between. Germline loops: CDR1 SGHAT, CDR2 FQDESV (reference sequence). This CDR3 spans 16 amino acids. The CDR3 sequence is CASSKRVSRYQETQYF. In DNA, the CDR3 is TGTGCCAGCAGCAAAAGAGTTTCGCGGTACCAAGAGACCCAGTACTTC.

This clone was observed once. The J gene is TRBJ2-7, the V gene TRBV10-2, with TRBD2 matching over 11 bases. The CDR3 is 13 residues long. After removal of 7 bases from V and 3 bases from J, the junction contained 2 bases not matched to a gene. Germline loops: CDR1 WSHSY, CDR2 SAAADI. The chain's CDR3 is CASIAGGSYEQYF. The CDR3 DNA sequence: TGCGCCAGCATAGCGGGGGGGAGCTACGAGCAGTACTTC.

The chain is built from TRBV19 and TRBJ2-7, with D perhaps matching TRBD1 (5 bases). With 6 bases removed from V and 0 bases from J, the gap between germline ends came to 12 bases. This CDR3 region has 14 residues. Looked up from germline, CDR1 is LNHDA and CDR2 is SQIVND (reference sequence). CDR3 coding DNA: TGTGCCAGTAGCCATGAAGGGGTCTCCTACGAGCAGTACTTC. It yields the protein CASSHEGVSYEQYF. Filled out from reference TRBV19 and TRBJ2-7, the complete variable domain reads DGGITQSPKYLFRKEGQNVTLSCEQNLNHDAMYWYRQDPGQGLRLIYYSQIVNDFQKGDIAEGYSVSREKKESFPLTVTSAQKNPTAFYLCASSHEGVSYEQYFGPGTRLTVT.

The chain is built from TRBV7-6 and TRBJ1-5; D is unclear. The V end lost 1 base, the J end lost 9 bases, and 13 bases lay between the germline ends. The CDR3 sequence is 14 residues long. Looked up from germline, CDR1 is SGHVS and CDR2 is FNYEAQ. CDR3 amino acids: CASSLGSGRGPQHF. The CDR3 DNA is TGTGCCAGCAGCTTAGGGAGCGGACGGGGGCCCCAGCATTTT.

The CDR3 protein is CASSDPKAFF. The CDR3 DNA reads TGTGCCAGCAGTGACCCCAAAGCTTTCTTT. The genes are TRBV6-1 and TRBJ1-1; no clear D gene. Trimming cost V 3 bases and J 9 bases, with 5 bases left between them. CDR3 size: 10 residues. Per germline, CDR1 MNHNS and CDR2 SASEGT.

V gene TRBV2 combines with J gene TRBJ2-5; TRBD1 matches at 10 bases. This CDR3 has 16 amino acids. V lost 8 bases to trimming and J lost 1 base; unmatched junction nucleotides: 10. The germline V gene has CDR1 SNHLY and CDR2 FYNNEI. The DNA of the CDR3 is TGTGCCAGCCACTCGGGACAGGGGATTTCCCAAGAGACCCAGTACTTC. It encodes CASHSGQGISQETQYF.

The genes are TRBV10-3 and TRBJ1-3; a weak D match, TRBD1 (5 bases). From germline, CDR1 is ENHRY and CDR2 SYGVKD. Trimming cost V 11 bases and J 1 base, with 15 bases left between them. The length of the CDR3 is 14 residues. CDR3 bases: TGTGCCGTTTCAGGGCCACGATCTGGAAACACCATATATTTT. Protein: CAVSGPRSGNTIYF.

The rearrangement links TRBV6-6 to TRBJ2-7; D is possibly TRBD2 (6 bases). CDR1 is MNHNY, CDR2 SVGAGI, per germline (reference sequence). The CDR3 sequence is 15 residues long. Trimming took 6 bases from V and 0 from J, leaving 15 bases between them. The CDR3 loop reads CASSHQAGSSYEQYF. DNA for the CDR3: TGTGCCAGCAGCCACCAGGCCGGGAGCTCCTACGAGCAGTACTTC.

This clone was seen only a few times. Here the CDR3 reads CASSLGGGLQETQYF. Written as DNA, the CDR3 is TGTGCCAGCAGCTTAGGAGGGGGCCTCCAAGAGACCCAGTACTTC. This chain uses TRBV7-6 with TRBJ2-5, with 7 bases aligning to TRBD1. Germline V gene lookup returns CDR1 SGHVS and CDR2 FNYEAQ. This CDR3 has 15 residues. Losses at the gene ends were 1 base for V and 1 base for J; bases not matched to a gene: 3.

J is TRBJ1-6 and V is TRBV19, with D hard to call. Germline V CDR1 and CDR2: LNHDA, SQIVND (reference sequence). Between the trimmed V and J ends, which lost 5 bases and 7 bases, there was a span of 12 bases. The CDR3 covers 14 residues. CDR3: CASSPRHSNSPLHF. The CDR3 coding sequence is TGTGCCAGTAGTCCCCGACACTCAAATTCACCCCTCCACTTT.

The DNA for the CDR3 is TGTGCCAGCAGCCAAGATTCGGCTAGATCAGGGGATGAGCAGTTCTTC. Translated: CASSQDSARSGDEQFF. The chain uses TRBV4-2 and TRBJ2-1, with a possible D match to TRBD1 (6 bases). The ends were cut back, 0 bases at V and 8 bases at J, with 17 bases in the middle. The CDR3 extends over 16 amino acids. Germline CDR1 reads LGHNA; CDR2 reads YNFKEQ.

The rearrangement links TRBV5-4 to TRBJ2-7, with unresolved D. V was clipped by 1 base and J by 0 bases, with 5 bases between them. This CDR3 is 13 amino acids long. CDR1 and CDR2 (germline): SGHNT, YYREEE (reference sequence). The CDR3 spells CASSLFGSYEQYF. The CDR3 nucleotides are TGTGCCAGCAGCTTGTTCGGCTCCTACGAGCAGTACTTC. Together with reference TRBV5-4 and TRBJ2-7, the CDR3 gives the full variable domain: ETGVTQSPTHLIKTRGQQVTLRCSSQSGHNTVSWYQQALGQGPQFIFQYYREEENGRGNFPPRFSGLQFPNYSSELNVNALELDDSALYLCASSLFGSYEQYFGPGTRLTVT.

The chain joins TRBV11-2 to TRBJ2-1; TRBD2 matches 14 bases. Trimming at V came to 3 bases and at J to 4 bases, leaving 8 bases not matched to a gene. The CDR3 has 18 residues. Germline V CDR1 and CDR2: SGHAT, FQNNGV. The CDR3 region is CASSFERTSGGIYNEQFF. In DNA, the CDR3 is TGTGCCAGCAGCTTCGAAAGGACTAGCGGGGGGATATACAATGAGCAGTTCTTC. The whole variable domain, remainder taken from reference TRBV11-2 and TRBJ2-1, is EAGVAQSPRYKIIEKRQSVAFWCNPISGHATLYWYQQILGQGPKLLIQFQNNGVVDDSQLPKDRFSAERLKGVDSTLKIQPAKLEDSAVYLCASSFERTSGGIYNEQFFGPGTRLTVL.

The chain links TRBV15 to TRBJ2-5, with TRBD2 matching 9 bases. CDR1 and CDR2 from the germline V gene are LNHNV and YYDKDF (reference sequence). V lost 3 bases, J lost 1 base, and 9 bases stayed unmatched. The CDR3 runs to 17 residues. The CDR3 here is CATSRAVGSGGQETQYF. The DNA of the CDR3 is TGTGCCACCAGCAGGGCTGTGGGTAGCGGGGGCCAAGAGACCCAGTACTTC.

The genes are TRBV4-1 and TRBJ1-3; 8 bases align to TRBD1. The germline CDR1 and CDR2 sequences are MGHRA and YSYEKL. The CDR3 loop spans 15 amino acids. V lost 1 base, J lost 5 bases, and 4 bases stayed unmatched. CDR3 coding DNA: TGCGCCAGCAGCCAAGGGGACAGGAGACGAAACACCATATATTTT. Translated: CASSQGDRRRNTIYF.

The V call is TRBV7-2, the J call TRBJ2-3; 13 bases agree with TRBD2. The CDR3 has 18 amino acids. The germline V gene has CDR1 SGHTA and CDR2 FQGNSA. V lost 2 bases to trimming and J lost 2 bases; unmatched junction nucleotides: 7. The CDR3 loop is CASSLIAGTSGTTDTQYF. The CDR3 region has the DNA TGTGCCAGCAGCTTAATCGCGGGGACTAGCGGGACCACAGATACGCAGTATTTT.

The CDR3 sequence is CASRHYFEQYF. DNA of the CDR3: TGTGCCAGTAGGCACTACTTCGAGCAGTACTTC. This sequence joins TRBV19 and TRBJ2-7; D is unresolved. From germline, CDR1 is LNHDA and CDR2 SQIVND (reference sequence). The CDR3 loop spans 11 amino acids. Trimming shortened V by 6 bases and J by 6 bases, and 9 bases separated the two germline ends. The full variable domain, completed using reference TRBV19 and TRBJ2-7, is DGGITQSPKYLFRKEGQNVTLSCEQNLNHDAMYWYRQDPGQGLRLIYYSQIVNDFQKGDIAEGYSVSREKKESFPLTVTSAQKNPTAFYLCASRHYFEQYFGPGTRLTVT.

V is TRBV27 and J is TRBJ2-1, with a possible D match to TRBD1 (6 bases). This CDR3 has 16 amino acids. The germline V gene encodes CDR1 MNHEY and CDR2 SMNVEV (reference sequence). Trimming took 6 bases from V and 3 from J, leaving 18 bases between them. Here the CDR3 reads CASSPITGHVYNEQFF. In DNA, the CDR3 is TGTGCCAGCAGCCCCATCACGGGACACGTCTACAATGAGCAGTTCTTC.

V usage is TRBV5-1 and J usage is TRBJ2-5; D unclear. The CDR3 extends over 14 amino acids. Germline V gene lookup returns CDR1 SGHRS and CDR2 YFSETQ. The V gene lost 0 bases and the J gene lost 2 bases, with 8 bases spanning the gap. CDR3 loop: CASSLGQLQETQYF. In DNA form, the CDR3 reads TGCGCCAGCAGCTTGGGACAATTACAAGAGACCCAGTACTTC.

This chain links TRBV27 with TRBJ1-5, with 11 bases identical to TRBD1. This CDR3 spans 21 amino acids. Germline V gene data show CDR1 as MNHEY and CDR2 as SMNVEV (reference sequence). V was clipped by 10 bases and J by 5 bases; unmatched bases: 28. The CDR3 sequence is CATVRDRGAPFSMLRHQPQHF. The CDR3 DNA sequence: TGTGCCACCGTTAGGGACAGGGGGGCCCCGTTTTCGATGTTAAGACATCAGCCCCAGCATTTT.

Remarks on this clone: An end of the junction differs from the germline gene, which may be a read error. The V and J genes are TRBV15 and TRBJ1-1; D uncertain. CDR3 length equals 15 residues. Germline lookup yields CDR1 LNHNV and CDR2 YYDKDF (reference sequence). This chain's CDR3 is CATRREREVFTEAFF. The CDR3 region has the DNA TGTGCCACCAGGAGAGAACGGGAGGTCTTTACTGAAGCTTTCTTT.